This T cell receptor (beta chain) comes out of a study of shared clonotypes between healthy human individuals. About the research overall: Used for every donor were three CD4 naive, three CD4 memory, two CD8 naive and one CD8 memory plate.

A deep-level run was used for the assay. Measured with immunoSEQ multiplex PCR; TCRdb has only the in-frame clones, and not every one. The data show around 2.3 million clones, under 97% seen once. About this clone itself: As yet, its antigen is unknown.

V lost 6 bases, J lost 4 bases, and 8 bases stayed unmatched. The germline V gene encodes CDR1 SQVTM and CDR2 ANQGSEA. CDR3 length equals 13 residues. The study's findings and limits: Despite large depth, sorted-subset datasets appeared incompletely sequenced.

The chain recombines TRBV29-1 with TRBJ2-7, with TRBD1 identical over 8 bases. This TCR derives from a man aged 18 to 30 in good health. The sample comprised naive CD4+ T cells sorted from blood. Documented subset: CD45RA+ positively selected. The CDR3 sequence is CSVNRGTEYEQYF. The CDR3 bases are TGCAGCGTAAACAGGGGGACGGAATACGAGCAGTACTTC.